This T cell receptor (beta chain) was observed in a study of cytomegalovirus exposure and HLA in healthy donors. Findings and caveats of the study: Despite most TCR sequences being rare, some public TCRs occurred in many donors. Analyzed later, most CMV-associated TCR beta chains appeared HLA-restricted. It has been reported that TCR beta sequences accurately predicted the HLA-A and HLA-B alleles of most subjects.

This CDR3 contains 20 residues. CDR1 is SGHNT, CDR2 YYREEE, per germline (reference sequence). V lost 2 bases, J lost 0 bases, and 13 bases stayed unmatched. As for this clone: Antigen: not known.

The PCR made use of 60 Vbeta and 13 Jbeta primers. Using immunoSEQ multiplex PCR, the repertoire was profiled, and TCRdb retains in-frame clones only, with some absent. The sample has under 300,000 clones, around 90% seen once; the top ten hold about 1.7%. The chain couples TRBV5-4 to TRBJ1-5; TRBD1 agrees at 11 bases. The sample was PBMCs. The receptor comes from a girl aged 2 to 9 in good health and CMV-seronegative. The CDR3 loop reads CASSFTPGQGDLYSNQPQHF. CDR3 nucleotides: TGTGCCAGCAGCTTCACTCCGGGACAGGGGGACCTCTATAGCAATCAGCCCCAGCATTTT.